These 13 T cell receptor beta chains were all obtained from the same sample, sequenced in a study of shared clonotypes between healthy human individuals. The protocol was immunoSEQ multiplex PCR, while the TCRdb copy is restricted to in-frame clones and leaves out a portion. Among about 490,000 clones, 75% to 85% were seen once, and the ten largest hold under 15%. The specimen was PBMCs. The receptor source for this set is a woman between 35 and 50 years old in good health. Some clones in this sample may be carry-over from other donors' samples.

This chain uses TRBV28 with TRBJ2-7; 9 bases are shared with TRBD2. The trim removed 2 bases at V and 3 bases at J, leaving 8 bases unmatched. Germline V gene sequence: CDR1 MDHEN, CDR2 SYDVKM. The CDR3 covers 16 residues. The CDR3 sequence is CASSLVLAGANYEQYF. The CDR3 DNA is TGTGCCAGCAGTTTAGTCTTAGCGGGAGCTAACTACGAGCAGTACTTC.

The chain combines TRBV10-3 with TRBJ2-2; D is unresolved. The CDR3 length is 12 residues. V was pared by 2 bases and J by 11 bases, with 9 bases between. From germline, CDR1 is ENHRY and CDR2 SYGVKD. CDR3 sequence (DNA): TGTGCCATCAGTGAGGGTCCTGGAGAGCTGTTTTTT. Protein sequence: CAISEGPGELFF.

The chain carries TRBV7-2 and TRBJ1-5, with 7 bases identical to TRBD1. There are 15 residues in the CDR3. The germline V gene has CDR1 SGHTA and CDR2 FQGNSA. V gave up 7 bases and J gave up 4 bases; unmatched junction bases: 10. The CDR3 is CASTQGQQGNQPQHF. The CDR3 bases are TGTGCCAGCACTCAGGGACAGCAAGGAAATCAGCCCCAGCATTTT.

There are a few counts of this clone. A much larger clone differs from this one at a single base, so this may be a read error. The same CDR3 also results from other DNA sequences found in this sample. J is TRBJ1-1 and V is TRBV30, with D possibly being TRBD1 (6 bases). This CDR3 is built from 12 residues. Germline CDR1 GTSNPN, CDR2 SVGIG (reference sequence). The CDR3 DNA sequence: TGTGCCTGGAGGGGGGCGGCAGCTGAAGCTTTATTT. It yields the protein CAWRGAAAEALF.

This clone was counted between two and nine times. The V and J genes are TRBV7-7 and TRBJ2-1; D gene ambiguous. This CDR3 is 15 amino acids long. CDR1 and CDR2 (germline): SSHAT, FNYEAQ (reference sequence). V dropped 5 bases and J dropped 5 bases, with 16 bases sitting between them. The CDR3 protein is CASSPIRERNNEQFF. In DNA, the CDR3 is TGTGCCAGCAGCCCCATAAGAGAGCGAAACAATGAGCAGTTCTTC. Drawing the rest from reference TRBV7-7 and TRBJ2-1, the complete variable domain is GAGVSQSPRYKVTKRGQDVTLRCDPISSHATLYWYQQALGQGPEFLTYFNYEAQPDKSGLPSDRFSAERPEGSISTLTIQRTEQRDSAMYRCASSPIRERNNEQFFGPGTRLTVL.

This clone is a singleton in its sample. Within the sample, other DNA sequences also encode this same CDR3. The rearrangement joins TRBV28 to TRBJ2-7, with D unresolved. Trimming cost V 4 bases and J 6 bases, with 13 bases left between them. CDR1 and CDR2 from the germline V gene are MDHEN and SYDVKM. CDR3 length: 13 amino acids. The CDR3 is CASSSPGSREQYF. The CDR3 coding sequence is TGTGCCAGCAGTTCCCCGGGTTCGCGCGAGCAGTACTTC.

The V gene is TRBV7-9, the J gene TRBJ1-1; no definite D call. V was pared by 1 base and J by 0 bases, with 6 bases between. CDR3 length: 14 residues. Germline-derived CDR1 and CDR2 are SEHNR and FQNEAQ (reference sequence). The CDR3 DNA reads TGTGCCAGCAGCTTAGGCAGCCTGAACACTGAAGCTTTCTTT. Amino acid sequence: CASSLGSLNTEAFF.

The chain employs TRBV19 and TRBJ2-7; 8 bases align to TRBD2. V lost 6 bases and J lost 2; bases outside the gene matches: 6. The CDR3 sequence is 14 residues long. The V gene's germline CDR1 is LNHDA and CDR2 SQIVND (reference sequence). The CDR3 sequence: CASRVAGGPYEQYF. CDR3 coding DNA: TGTGCCAGTAGGGTTGCGGGAGGTCCCTACGAGCAGTACTTC.

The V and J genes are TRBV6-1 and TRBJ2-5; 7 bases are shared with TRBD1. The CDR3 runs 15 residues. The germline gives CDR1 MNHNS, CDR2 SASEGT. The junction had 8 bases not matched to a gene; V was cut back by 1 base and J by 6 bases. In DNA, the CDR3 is TGTGCCAGCAGTGAAGGTACGGGCAGGGGGAAGACCCAGTACTTC. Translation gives CASSEGTGRGKTQYF.

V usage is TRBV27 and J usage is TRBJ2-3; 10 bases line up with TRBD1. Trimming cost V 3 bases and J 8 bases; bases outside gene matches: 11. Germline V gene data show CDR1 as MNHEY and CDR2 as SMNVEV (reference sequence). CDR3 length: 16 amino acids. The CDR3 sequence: CASSLRPTGGLVTQYF. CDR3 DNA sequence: TGTGCCAGCAGTTTGAGGCCGACAGGGGGCTTGGTTACGCAGTATTTT.

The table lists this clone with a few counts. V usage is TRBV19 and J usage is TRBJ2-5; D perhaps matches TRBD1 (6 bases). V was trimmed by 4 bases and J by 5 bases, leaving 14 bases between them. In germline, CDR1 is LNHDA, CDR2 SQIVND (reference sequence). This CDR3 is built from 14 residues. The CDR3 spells CASSNTGRVETQYF. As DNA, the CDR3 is TGTGCCAGTAGTAACACAGGGCGGGTGGAGACCCAGTACTTC. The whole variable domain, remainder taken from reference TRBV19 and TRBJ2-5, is DGGITQSPKYLFRKEGQNVTLSCEQNLNHDAMYWYRQDPGQGLRLIYYSQIVNDFQKGDIAEGYSVSREKKESFPLTVTSAQKNPTAFYLCASSNTGRVETQYFGPGTRLLVL.

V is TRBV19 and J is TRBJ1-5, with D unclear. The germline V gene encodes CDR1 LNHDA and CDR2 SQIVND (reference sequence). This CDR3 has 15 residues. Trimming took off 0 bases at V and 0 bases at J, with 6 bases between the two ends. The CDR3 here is CASSIDLYSNQPQHF. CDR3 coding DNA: TGTGCCAGTAGTATAGATCTGTATAGCAATCAGCCCCAGCATTTT.

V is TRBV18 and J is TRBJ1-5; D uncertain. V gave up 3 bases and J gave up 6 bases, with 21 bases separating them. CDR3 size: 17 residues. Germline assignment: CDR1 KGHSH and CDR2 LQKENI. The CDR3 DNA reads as TGTGCCAGCTCACCTACCTCCCGGACGGGTCCGGGTCAGCCCCAGCATTTT. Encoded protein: CASSPTSRTGPGQPQHF.